This TCR beta chain was obtained from a study of Ad26.COV2.S vaccination and SARS-CoV-2 variants. At the level of the study: This donor came from the COV1001 trial of Ad26.COV2.S.

Assay: immunoSEQ multiplex PCR; the TCRdb copy retains only in-frame clones and omits some. The table has about 420,000 clones, approximately 87% seen once; the top ten hold roughly 4%. The V gene's germline CDR1 is SNHLY and CDR2 FYNNEI. This CDR3 is built from 12 residues. The germline V and J ends were trimmed by 7 bases and 7 bases, with 13 bases remaining between them. Specified treatment: 15 to 20 received Ad26.COV2.S at low or high dose, single or two shots; five or six received placebo; per-sample allocation not given. Repertoires come from day 63 after the first vaccine or placebo injection.

V gene TRBV2 combines with J gene TRBJ1-2; D ambiguous. The material was peripheral blood, obtained in a trial of Ad26.COV2.S vaccine versus placebo. The receptor was isolated from a person aged 18-65 years who received the Ad26.COV2.S COVID-19 vaccine or a placebo. Written as DNA, the CDR3 is TGTGCCAGCACCGACACAAGGGCTGGCTACACCTTC. Encoded protein: CASTDTRAGYTF.